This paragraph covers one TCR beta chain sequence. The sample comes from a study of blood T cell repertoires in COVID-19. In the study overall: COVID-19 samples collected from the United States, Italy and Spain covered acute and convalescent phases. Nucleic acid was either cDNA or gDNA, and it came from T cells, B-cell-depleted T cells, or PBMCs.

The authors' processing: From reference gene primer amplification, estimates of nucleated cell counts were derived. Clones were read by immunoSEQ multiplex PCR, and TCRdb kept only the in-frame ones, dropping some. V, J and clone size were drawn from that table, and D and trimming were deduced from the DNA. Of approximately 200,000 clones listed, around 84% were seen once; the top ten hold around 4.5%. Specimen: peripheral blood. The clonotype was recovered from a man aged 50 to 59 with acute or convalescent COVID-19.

CDR3 residues: CSELSYNEQFF. The CDR3, as DNA: TGCAGTGAGCTATCCTACAATGAGCAGTTCTTC. This sequence joins TRBV20-1 and TRBJ2-1, with D unresolved. This CDR3 comprises 11 residues. The ends were cut back, 7 bases at V and 1 base at J, with 5 bases in the middle. Germline assignment: CDR1 DFQATT and CDR2 SNEGSKA (reference sequence).